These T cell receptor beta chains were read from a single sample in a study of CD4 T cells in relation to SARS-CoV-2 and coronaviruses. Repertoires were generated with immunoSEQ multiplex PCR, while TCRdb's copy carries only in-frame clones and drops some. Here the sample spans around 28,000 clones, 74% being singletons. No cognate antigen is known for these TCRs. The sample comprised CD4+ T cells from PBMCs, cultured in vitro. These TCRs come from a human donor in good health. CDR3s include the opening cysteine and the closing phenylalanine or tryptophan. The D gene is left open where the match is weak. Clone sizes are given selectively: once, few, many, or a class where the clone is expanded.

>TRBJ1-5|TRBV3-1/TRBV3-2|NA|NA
CASSHSGNQPQHF
TGTGCCAGCAGCCATAGTGGGAATCAGCCCCAGCATTTT
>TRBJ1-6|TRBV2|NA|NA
CASTESGGQNSPLHF
TGTGCCAGCACCGAGAGCGGGGGGCAAAATTCACCCCTCCACTTT
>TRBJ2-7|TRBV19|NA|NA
CASSLLGAGTGNEQYF
TGTGCCAGTAGTCTCCTCGGGGCGGGTACGGGGAACGAGCAGTACTTC
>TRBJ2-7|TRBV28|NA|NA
CASSLSPVYEQYF
TGTGCCAGCAGTTTATCCCCTGTCTACGAGCAGTACTTC
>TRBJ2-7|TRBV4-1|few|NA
CASSQGRSAYEQYF
TGCGCCAGCAGCCAAGGCAGAAGTGCCTACGAGCAGTACTTC
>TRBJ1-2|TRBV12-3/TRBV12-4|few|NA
CASSHQTGGYTF
TGTGCCAGCAGTCATCAGACTGGCGGCTACACCTTC
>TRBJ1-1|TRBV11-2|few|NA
CASSPEVWENTEAFF
TGTGCCAGCAGCCCCGAGGTCTGGGAGAACACTGAAGCTTTCTTT
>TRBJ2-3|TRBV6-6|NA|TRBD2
CAARTLRGGLQATQYF
TGTGCCGCCAGGACTCTTCGGGGGGGGTTGCAGGCTACGCAGTATTTT
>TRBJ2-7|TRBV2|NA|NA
CASSNGWDPPHEQYF
TGTGCCAGCAGCAACGGCTGGGACCCCCCCCACGAGCAGTACTTC
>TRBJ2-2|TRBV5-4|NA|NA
CASSSPGADLSTGELFF
TGTGCCAGCAGCTCACCGGGAGCCGATCTCAGCACCGGGGAGCTGTTTTTT
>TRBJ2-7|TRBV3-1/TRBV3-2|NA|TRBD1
CASSDRDRGLYEQYF
TGTGCCAGCAGCGACCGGGACAGGGGGCTTTACGAGCAGTACTTC
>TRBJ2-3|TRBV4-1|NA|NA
CASSQAGRGDTQYF
TGCGCCAGCAGCCAGGCCGGCCGGGGAGATACGCAGTATTTT
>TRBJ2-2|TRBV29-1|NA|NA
CTGRQGTGELFF
TGCACAGGGCGGCAGGGCACCGGGGAGCTGTTTTTT
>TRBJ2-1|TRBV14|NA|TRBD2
CASSPRLAGVRNEQFF
TGTGCCAGCAGCCCTAGACTAGCGGGAGTTAGAAATGAGCAGTTCTTC
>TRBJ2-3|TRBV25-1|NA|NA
CASSEPSSSPDTQYF
TGTGCCAGCAGTGAGCCCTCGAGTTCTCCGGATACGCAGTATTTT
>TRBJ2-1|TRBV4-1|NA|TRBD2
CASSQVRAGVVYNEQFF
TGCGCCAGCAGCCAAGTTCGGGCGGGAGTGGTCTACAATGAGCAGTTCTTC
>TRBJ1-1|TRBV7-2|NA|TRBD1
CASRLGQGYTEAFF
TGTGCCAGCAGGCTGGGACAGGGGTACACTGAAGCTTTCTTT
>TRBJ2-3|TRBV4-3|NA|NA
CASSQDSTDTQYF
TGCGCCAGCAGCCAGGACTCGACGGATACGCAGTATTTT
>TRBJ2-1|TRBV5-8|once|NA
CASSLWGGGFVEGQFF
TGTGCCAGCAGCTTGTGGGGCGGGGGCTTTGTGGAGGGGCAGTTCTTC
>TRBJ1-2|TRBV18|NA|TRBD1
CASSPAGQGVSGYTF
TGTGCCAGCTCACCAGCCGGACAGGGAGTTAGTGGCTACACCTTC
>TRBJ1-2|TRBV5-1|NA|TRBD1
CASSLEQGANYGYTF
TGCGCCAGCAGCTTGGAACAGGGGGCAAACTATGGCTACACCTTC
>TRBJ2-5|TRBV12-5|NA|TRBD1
CASDFRDREETQYF
TGTGCTAGTGACTTCAGAGACAGGGAAGAGACCCAGTACTTC
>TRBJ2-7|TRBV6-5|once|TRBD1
CASSYSRTGSSYEQYF
TGTGCCAGCAGTTACTCCCGGACAGGGTCCTCCTACGAGCAGTACTTC
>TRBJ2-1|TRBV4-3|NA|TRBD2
CASSPGLVSGAQFF
TGCGCCAGCAGCCCGGGACTAGTAAGTGGGGCGCAGTTCTTC
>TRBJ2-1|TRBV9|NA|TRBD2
CASSTLSGRNYNEQFF
TGTGCCAGCAGCACCCTTAGCGGGAGGAACTACAATGAGCAGTTCTTC
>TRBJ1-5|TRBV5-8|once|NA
CASRKPQGFRNNQPQHF
TGTGCCAGCAGGAAGCCACAGGGCTTTAGGAACAATCAGCCCCAGCATTTT
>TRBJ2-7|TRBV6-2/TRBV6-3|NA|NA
CASSSYPGYEQYF
TGTGCCAGCAGTTCCTACCCAGGTTACGAGCAGTACTTC
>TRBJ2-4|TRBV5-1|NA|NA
CASSLEGGEDIQYF
TGCGCCAGCAGCTTGGAGGGGGGGGAGGACATTCAGTACTTC
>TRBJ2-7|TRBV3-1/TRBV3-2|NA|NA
CASSQGSAVSKQYF
TGTGCCAGCAGCCAAGGGAGCGCTGTCTCTAAGCAGTACTTC
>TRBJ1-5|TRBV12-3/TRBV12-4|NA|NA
CASTGGGSQHF
TGTGCCAGCACCGGGGGAGGGTCCCAGCATTTT
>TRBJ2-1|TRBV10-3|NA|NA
CAISDPFSDEQFF
TGTGCCATCAGTGACCCCTTTTCCGATGAGCAGTTCTTC
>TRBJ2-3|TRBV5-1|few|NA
CASKGGVGTDTQYF
TGCGCCAGCAAAGGTGGGGTCGGCACAGATACGCAGTATTTT
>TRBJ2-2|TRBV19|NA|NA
CASTPLGLRNTGELFF
TGTGCCAGTACCCCACTCGGTCTGAGGAACACCGGGGAGCTGTTTTTT
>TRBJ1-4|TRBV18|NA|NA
CASSPPPGGEKLFF
TGTGCCAGCTCACCCCCGCCTGGGGGGGAAAAACTGTTTTTT
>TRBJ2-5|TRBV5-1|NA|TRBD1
CASSLDRGIQETQYF
TGCGCCAGCAGCTTGGACAGGGGGATCCAAGAGACCCAGTACTTC
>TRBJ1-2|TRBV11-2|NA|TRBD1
CASTSQQGAGYGYTF
TGTGCCAGCACCTCACAGCAGGGGGCAGGATATGGCTACACCTTC